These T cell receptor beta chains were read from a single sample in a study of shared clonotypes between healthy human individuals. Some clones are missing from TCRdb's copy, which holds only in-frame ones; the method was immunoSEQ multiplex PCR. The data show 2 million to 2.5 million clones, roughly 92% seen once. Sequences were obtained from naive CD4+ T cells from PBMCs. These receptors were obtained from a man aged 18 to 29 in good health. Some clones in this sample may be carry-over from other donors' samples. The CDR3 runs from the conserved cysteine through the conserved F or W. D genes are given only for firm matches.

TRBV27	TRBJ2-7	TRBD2	TGTGCCAGCAGTTTCCCGGGACTAGCGAGGTCCCCTATTATCTACGAGCAGTACTTC	CASSFPGLARSPIIYEQYF
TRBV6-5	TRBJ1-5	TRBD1	TGTGCCAGCTCCTCAGGGGGCAGGGCTCAGCCCCAGCATTTT	CASSSGGRAQPQHF
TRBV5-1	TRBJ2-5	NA	TGCGCCAGCAGCCTCACAGGGTCGGAAGAGACCCAGTACTTC	CASSLTGSEETQYF
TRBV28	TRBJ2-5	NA	TGTGCCAGCAGTAGGGGAGTCACCCGAGAGACCCAGTACTTC	CASSRGVTRETQYF
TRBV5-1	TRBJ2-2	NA	TGCGCCAGCAGCTCGACGCTGAGCACCGGGGAGCTGTTTTTT	CASSSTLSTGELFF
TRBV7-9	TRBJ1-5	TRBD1	TGTGCCAGCAGCACCGGACAGGCTAATAGCAATCAGCCCCAGCATTTT	CASSTGQANSNQPQHF
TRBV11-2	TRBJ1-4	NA	TGTGCCAGCAGCTCGGCTCGACATGAAAAACTGTTTTTT	CASSSARHEKLFF
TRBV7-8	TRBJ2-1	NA	TGTGCCAGCAGCTTAGGAGGGAGTCTACTTGAGCAGTTCTTC	CASSLGGSLLEQFF
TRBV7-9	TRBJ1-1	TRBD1	TGTGCCAGCAGCCCGACAGGGGGAGGTGAAGCTTTCTTT	CASSPTGGGEAFF
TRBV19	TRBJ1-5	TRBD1	TGTGCCAGTAGTAGACAGGGGGAGGGTCAGCCCCAGCATTTT	CASSRQGEGQPQHF